These T cell receptor beta chains were read from a single sample in a study of metastatic and nonmetastatic thyroid tumors. TCRdb reanalyzed the PCR reads with MiXCR. Altogether some 93,000 clones are present, 10% to 15% being singletons, with the ten largest covering about 11%. Sequencing input: blood. The receptors originated from a female donor with papillary thyroid cancer or a benign thyroid nodule (not recorded which). Some clones in this sample may be carry-over from other donors' samples. The CDR3 runs from the conserved cysteine through the conserved F or W. Fields, in order: V gene, J gene, clone size, D gene, CDR3 protein, CDR3 DNA. D genes are given only for firm matches. The size field is filled for only some rows; it gives once, few, many or a size class.

TRBV5-6	TRBJ2-7	many	TRBD2	CASSPGLAREQYF	TGTGCCAGCAGCCCCGGACTAGCCCGAGAGCAGTACTTC
TRBV6-2/TRBV6-3	TRBJ2-1	many	TRBD2	CASRTSGSINEQFF	TGTGCCAGCAGGACTAGCGGGAGTATTAATGAGCAGTTCTTC
TRBV7-2	TRBJ2-3	many	-	CASSLGGHTTDTQYF	TGTGCCAGCAGCTTAGGCGGGCATACTACAGATACGCAGTATTTT
TRBV20-1	TRBJ2-3	many	TRBD2	CSATFPGLAGYTDTQYF	TGCAGTGCCACATTTCCGGGACTAGCGGGATACACAGATACGCAGTATTTT
TRBV11-2	TRBJ2-2	many	-	CASSPRYRGEGGELFF	TGTGCCAGCAGCCCCAGATACAGGGGGGAGGGCGGGGAGCTGTTTTTT
TRBV2	TRBJ2-7	many	TRBD1	CASSFDGTGSYEQYF	TGTGCCAGCAGTTTCGACGGGACAGGCTCCTACGAGCAGTACTTC
TRBV6-2/TRBV6-3	TRBJ2-7	many	-	CASSYVSSFYEQYF	TGTGCCAGCAGTTACGTTAGCTCCTTCTACGAGCAGTACTTC
TRBV19	TRBJ2-5	many	-	CASSQARGETQYF	TGTGCCAGTAGTCAGGCCCGGGGAGAGACCCAGTACTTC
TRBV6-2/TRBV6-3	TRBJ2-1	few	-	CASSPESSYNEQFF	TGTGCCAGCAGCCCAGAGAGCTCCTACAATGAGCAGTTCTTC
TRBV5-1	TRBJ2-1	many	TRBD2	CASSLGLAASYNEQFF	TGCGCCAGCAGCTTGGGACTAGCGGCATCATACAATGAGCAGTTCTTC
TRBV2	TRBJ1-4	many	-	CASSEPTGVFNEKLFF	TGTGCCAGCAGTGAACCTACGGGGGTTTTTAATGAAAAACTGTTTTTT
TRBV20-1	TRBJ2-7	many	-	CSARVSTHGYEQYF	TGCAGTGCTAGAGTGTCTACTCATGGCTACGAGCAGTACTTC
TRBV4-2	TRBJ1-3	many	TRBD1	CASSQDLDTGAGNTIYF	TGTGCCAGCAGCCAAGATCTAGACACAGGGGCTGGAAACACCATATATTTT
TRBV11-2	TRBJ2-3	-	-	CASSLDFATDTQYF	TGTGCCAGCAGCTTAGATTTCGCCACAGATACGCAGTATTTT
TRBV30	TRBJ2-3	many	-	CAWSAGSDTQYF	TGTGCCTGGAGTGCCGGGTCTGATACGCAGTATTTT
TRBV19	TRBJ2-2	many	TRBD2	CASTLSGRGTGELFF	TGTGCCAGTACCCTCAGCGGGAGAGGGACCGGGGAGCTGTTTTTT
TRBV28	TRBJ1-4	many	-	CASSSPDGDEKLFF	TGTGCCAGCAGTTCCCCGGACGGCGATGAAAAACTGTTTTTT
TRBV19	TRBJ2-5	many	TRBD1	CASSRRQGGIGETQYF	TGTGCCAGTAGTCGTCGACAGGGTGGGATTGGGGAGACCCAGTACTTC
TRBV28	TRBJ2-7	many	-	CASRLLRGPYEQYF	TGTGCCAGCCGTTTGTTGCGTGGCCCCTACGAGCAGTACTTC
TRBV10-3	TRBJ2-5	many	-	CATLGSQETQYF	TGTGCCACCCTGGGATCTCAAGAGACCCAGTACTTC
TRBV7-9	TRBJ2-2	many	-	CASSSGLRTGELFF	TGTGCCAGCAGCTCGGGCCTGCGTACCGGGGAGCTGTTTTTT
TRBV20-1	TRBJ2-5	many	-	CSARDLARGETQYF	TGCAGTGCTAGAGATTTGGCTAGGGGGGAGACCCAGTACTTC
TRBV5-6	TRBJ2-7	many	-	CASSTWLGLGAGLTYEQYF	TGTGCCAGCAGCACCTGGCTTGGGTTAGGGGCGGGCCTAACCTACGAGCAGTACTTC